This is a list of T cell receptor beta chains from one sample in a study of OX40 agonist ivuxolimab in advanced cancers. The table came from immunoSEQ multiplex PCR; TCRdb's copy has only in-frame clones and leaves some out. The sample contains some 73,000 clones, just under 90% of which appear only once. The material sequenced was CD4+ or CD8+ T cells sorted from blood, taken in a trial of the OX40 agonist ivuxolimab. The receptors were sampled from an adult with an advanced solid tumor such as melanoma, head and neck, liver or kidney cancer. The CDR3 runs from the conserved cysteine through the conserved F or W. The order of the fields is V gene, J gene, CDR3 protein.

TRBV19	TRBJ1-2	CASSTLFLDGYTF
TRBV7-8	TRBJ2-1	CASSLSGRGISYNEQFF
TRBV28	TRBJ2-3	CASSVAGSDTQYF
TRBV5-4	TRBJ2-1	CASSSGVNNEQFF
TRBV7-9	TRBJ1-3	CASSLEGRPLSGNTIYF
TRBV27	TRBJ2-1	CASSFGSGRSVHEQFF
TRBV4-1	TRBJ2-7	CASSRGQSYEQYF
TRBV19	TRBJ1-1	CASSWAGTDEAFF
TRBV7-4	TRBJ1-2	CASSLANSNYGYTF
TRBV27	TRBJ2-6	CASGRRAGANVLTF
TRBV6-5	TRBJ1-1	CARPSNRGVTEAFF
TRBV9	TRBJ2-5	CASSVAWQGARETQYF
TRBV27	TRBJ2-1	CASSLPPLEQFF
TRBV7-2	TRBJ2-4	CASSPRVAKNIQYF
TRBV27	TRBJ2-7	CASSYFPSGTYEQYF
TRBV10-2	TRBJ2-3	CASRKGSGTTDTQYF
TRBV19	TRBJ2-7	CASSIAAAYEQYF
TRBV27	TRBJ1-3	CASSSGSRNTIYF
TRBV9	TRBJ2-7	CASSSRTGSSYEQYF
TRBV7-9	TRBJ2-7	CASSSSDRVTLYEQYF
TRBV15	TRBJ1-2	CATSRDAVDNYGYTF
TRBV9	TRBJ2-3	CASSVGGASTDTQYF
TRBV5-1	TRBJ2-1	CASRASGAYNEQFF
TRBV30	TRBJ1-5	CAWSVGTADQPQHF
TRBV11-2	TRBJ2-4	CASSLEVTGLAKNIQYF